The text below deals with one TCR beta chain. What it recognizes is unknown. Only in-frame clones appear in the TCRdb table, and some are missing; sequencing was by immunoSEQ multiplex PCR. The repertoire consists of about 21,000 clones, with 84% occurring once and the leading ten covering roughly a sixth. This specimen belongs to a study of T cell responses to AZD1222 COVID-19 vaccine. Overall study findings and caveats: Donors were chiefly white British, with a greater number of females, and clonal diversity was perhaps underestimated.

Losses at the gene ends were 3 bases for V and 9 bases for J; bases not matched to a gene: 6. Germline V lookup: CDR1 WNHNN, CDR2 SYGVQD (reference sequence). The CDR3 loop spans 14 amino acids. This receptor was identified in an adult who received the AZD1222 COVID-19 vaccine. Sequences were derived from peripheral blood, sampled 28 days after the second AZD1222 dose. V usage is TRBV10-1 and J usage is TRBJ2-4, with 9 bases lining up with TRBD1. The CDR3 is CASSESPGQGIQYF. The CDR3 nucleotides are TGCGCCAGCAGTGAATCTCCGGGACAGGGCATTCAGTACTTC.